The source of this T cell receptor beta chain is a study of T cells expressing NK-cell markers. TCRdb reanalyzed the 5' RACE reads and collapses them to one entry per CDR3 protein, without DNA. This repertoire includes 400,000 to 450,000 distinct CDR3 sequences. The CDR3 runs 17 residues. Germline CDR1 MNHNS, CDR2 SASEGT. The origin of this receptor is a woman aged 18-70 years in good health. Material: blood T cells: a sorted CD56 or NKG2C T cell subset, CD4+ or CD8+ T cells, or bulk PBMC T cells (not recorded which). The genes are TRBV6-1 and TRBJ1-4; without DNA, the TCRdb call of TRBD1 cannot be checked. The CDR3: CASSPHTRQLLNEKLFF.